This T cell receptor (beta chain) was documented in a study of blood T cell repertoires in COVID-19. Study-wide background: Specimens from acute and convalescent COVID-19 originated in the United States, Italy and Spain. In each case, the material was cDNA or gDNA derived from T cells, B-cell-depleted T cells, or PBMCs.

The CDR3 is 14 residues long. V dropped 1 base and J dropped 6; count of bases not matched to a gene: 1. CDR1 is SNHLY, CDR2 FYNNEI, per germline. Authors' methods: Estimates of nucleated cell counts were drawn from the amplification of reference gene primers. The method was immunoSEQ multiplex PCR; TCRdb's version includes in-frame clones alone and lacks a portion of them. The V and J calls and clone size are taken from that table; D and trimming were inferred from the DNA. Here the sample spans roughly 26,000 clones, roughly 84% being singletons. The TCR comes from a human donor in a cohort sampled during active COVID-19. Sequenced sample: peripheral blood. The chain links TRBV2 to TRBJ1-4; 8 bases line up with TRBD1. CDR3 DNA: TGTGCCAGCAGTGAAGACAGGGGGGATGAAAAACTGTTTTTT. Its translation: CASSEDRGDEKLFF.